The TCR beta chain under discussion was sequenced for a study of radiotherapy plus CTLA-4 blockade in lung cancer. Study context: There were objective responses in around 18% of patients, and more than 30% had disease control.

Those patients who had chemo-refractory metastatic non-small-cell lung cancer were given focal radiation along with CTLA-4 blockade through ipilimumab. The data were produced by immunoSEQ multiplex PCR, yet TCRdb's version contains in-frame clones alone and is incomplete. The repertoire consists of more than 75,000 clones, with 80% to 85% occurring once and the leading ten covering roughly 23%. With respect to this clone: Its specificity is unknown.

Germline V gene sequence: CDR1 SGHRS, CDR2 YFSETQ. The CDR3 is 15 residues long. The J segment lost 4 bases and the V segment lost 4 bases, leaving 4 bases of the junction unmatched. Findings and limits, study-wide: Interferon-beta and early blood T cell clone dynamics reportedly predicted response best. There was expansion of tumor-derived TCR clones in blood after radiotherapy plus ipilimumab.

Sequenced here: peripheral blood, sampled from a patient treated with radiotherapy plus ipilimumab. The clonotype comes from a human donor with non-small cell lung cancer that progressed on radiotherapy plus ipilimumab. The chain uses TRBV5-1 and TRBJ2-1; 11 bases are shared with TRBD2. The CDR3 coding sequence is TGCGCCAGCAGCCGGGGACTAGCGGATTACAATGAGCAGTTCTTC. Its translation: CASSRGLADYNEQFF.